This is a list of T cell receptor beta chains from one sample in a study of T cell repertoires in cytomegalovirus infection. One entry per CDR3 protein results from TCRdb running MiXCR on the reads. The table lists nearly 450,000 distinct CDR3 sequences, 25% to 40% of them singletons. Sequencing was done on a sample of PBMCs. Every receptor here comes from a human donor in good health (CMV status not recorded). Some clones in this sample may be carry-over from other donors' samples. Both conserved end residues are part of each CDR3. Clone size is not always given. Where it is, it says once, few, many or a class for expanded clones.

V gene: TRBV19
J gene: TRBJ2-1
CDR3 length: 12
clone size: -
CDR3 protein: CASRMGNNEQFF

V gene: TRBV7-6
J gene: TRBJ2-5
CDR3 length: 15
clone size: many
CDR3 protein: CASSLGHQGEETQYF

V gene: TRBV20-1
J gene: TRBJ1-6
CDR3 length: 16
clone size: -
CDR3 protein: CSVSPVLSSYNSPLHF

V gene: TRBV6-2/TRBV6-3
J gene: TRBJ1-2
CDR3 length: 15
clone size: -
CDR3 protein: CASSYSSPGLYGYTF

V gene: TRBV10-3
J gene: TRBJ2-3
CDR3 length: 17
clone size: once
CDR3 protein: CAISETPAGGSPDTQYF

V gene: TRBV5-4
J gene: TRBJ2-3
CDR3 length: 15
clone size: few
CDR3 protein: CASRSGTGGTDTQYF

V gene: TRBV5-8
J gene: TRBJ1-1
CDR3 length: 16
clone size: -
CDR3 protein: CASSLRIMTPNTEAFF

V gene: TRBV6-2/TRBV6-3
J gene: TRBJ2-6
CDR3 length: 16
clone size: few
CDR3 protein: CASSPGGSTGANVLTF

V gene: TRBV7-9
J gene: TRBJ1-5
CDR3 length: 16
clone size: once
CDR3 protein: CASSFARGEGNQPQHF

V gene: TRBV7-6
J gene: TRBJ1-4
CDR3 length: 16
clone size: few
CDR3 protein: CASKGGPPATNEKLFF

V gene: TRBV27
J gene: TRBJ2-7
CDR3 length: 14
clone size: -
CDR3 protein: CASSLSYGAREQYF

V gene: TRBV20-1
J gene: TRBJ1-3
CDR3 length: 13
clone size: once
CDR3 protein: CSANTGSGNTIYF

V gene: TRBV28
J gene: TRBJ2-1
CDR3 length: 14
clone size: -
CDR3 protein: CASSFYAGYNEQFF

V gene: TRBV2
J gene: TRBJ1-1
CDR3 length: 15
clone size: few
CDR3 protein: CASNLRGQVNTEAFF

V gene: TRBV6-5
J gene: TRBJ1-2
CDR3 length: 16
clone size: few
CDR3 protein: CASSYSSHRDIYGYTF

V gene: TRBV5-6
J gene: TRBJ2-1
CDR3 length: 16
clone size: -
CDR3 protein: CASSSSLAGGSYEQFF

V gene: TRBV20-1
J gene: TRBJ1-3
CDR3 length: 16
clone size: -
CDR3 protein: CSARAGQGAYGNTIYF

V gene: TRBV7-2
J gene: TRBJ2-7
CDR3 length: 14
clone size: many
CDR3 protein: CASSPSRGAYEQYF

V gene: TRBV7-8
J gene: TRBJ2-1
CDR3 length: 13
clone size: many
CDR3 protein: CASTTGAYNEQFF

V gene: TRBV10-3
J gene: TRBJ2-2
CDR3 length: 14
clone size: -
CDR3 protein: CAISSDTDTGELFF

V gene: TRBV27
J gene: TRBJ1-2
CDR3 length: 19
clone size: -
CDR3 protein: CASSLSPSGRVDGNYGYTF

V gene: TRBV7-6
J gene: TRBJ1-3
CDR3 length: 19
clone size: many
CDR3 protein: CASSPPEDRTSSTGNTIYF

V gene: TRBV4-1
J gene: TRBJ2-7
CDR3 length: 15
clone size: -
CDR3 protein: CASSQDGAWAGEQYF

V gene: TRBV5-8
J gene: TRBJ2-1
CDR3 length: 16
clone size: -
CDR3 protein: CASSPPKGILGVGQFF

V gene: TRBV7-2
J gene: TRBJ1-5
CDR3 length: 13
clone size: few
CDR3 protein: CASSLSGMTPQHF

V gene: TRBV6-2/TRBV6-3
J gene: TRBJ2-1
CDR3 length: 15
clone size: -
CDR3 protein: CARPKSERGGNEQFF

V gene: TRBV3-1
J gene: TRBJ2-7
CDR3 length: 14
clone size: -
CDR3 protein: CASSQDGTHAEQYF